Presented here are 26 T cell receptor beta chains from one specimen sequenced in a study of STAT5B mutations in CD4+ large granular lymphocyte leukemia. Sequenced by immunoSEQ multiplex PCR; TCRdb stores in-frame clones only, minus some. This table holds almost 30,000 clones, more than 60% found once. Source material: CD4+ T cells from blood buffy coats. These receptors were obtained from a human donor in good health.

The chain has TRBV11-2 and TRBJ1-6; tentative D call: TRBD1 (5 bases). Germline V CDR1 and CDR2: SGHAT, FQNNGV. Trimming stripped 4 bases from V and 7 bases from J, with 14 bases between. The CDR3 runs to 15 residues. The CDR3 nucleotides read TGTGCCAGCAGCTCGCCCTATGAGGGGAATTCACCCCTCCACTTT. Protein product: CASSSPYEGNSPLHF.

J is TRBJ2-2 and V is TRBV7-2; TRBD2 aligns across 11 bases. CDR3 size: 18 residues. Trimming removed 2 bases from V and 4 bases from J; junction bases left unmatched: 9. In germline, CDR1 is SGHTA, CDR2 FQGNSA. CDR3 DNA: TGTGCCAGCAGCTTAATAGCGGGGGGGCTTCTGGGCACCGGGGAGCTGTTTTTT. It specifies CASSLIAGGLLGTGELFF.

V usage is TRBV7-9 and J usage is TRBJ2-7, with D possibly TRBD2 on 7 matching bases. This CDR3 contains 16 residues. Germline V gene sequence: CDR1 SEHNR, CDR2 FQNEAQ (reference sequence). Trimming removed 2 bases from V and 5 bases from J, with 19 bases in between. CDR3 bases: TGTGCCAGCAGCTTACGGACGGGGGGCTCCTTGGACGAGCAGTACTTC. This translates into CASSLRTGGSLDEQYF.

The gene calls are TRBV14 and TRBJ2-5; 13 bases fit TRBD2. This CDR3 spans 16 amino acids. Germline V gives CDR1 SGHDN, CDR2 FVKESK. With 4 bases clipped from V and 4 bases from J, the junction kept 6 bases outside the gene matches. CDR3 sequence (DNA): TGTGCCAGCAGCCCCGGGACTAGCGGGGTTCGAGAGACCCAGTACTTC. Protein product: CASSPGTSGVRETQYF.

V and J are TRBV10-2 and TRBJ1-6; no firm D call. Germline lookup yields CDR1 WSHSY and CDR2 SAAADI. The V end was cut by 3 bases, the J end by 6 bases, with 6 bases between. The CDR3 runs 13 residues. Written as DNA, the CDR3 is TGCGCCAGCAGTGAACAGCCTAATTCACCCCTCCACTTT. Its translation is CASSEQPNSPLHF.

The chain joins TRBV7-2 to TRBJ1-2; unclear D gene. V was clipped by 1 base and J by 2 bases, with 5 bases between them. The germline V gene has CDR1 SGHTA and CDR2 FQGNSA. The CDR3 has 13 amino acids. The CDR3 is CASSLGRNYGYTF. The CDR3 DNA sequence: TGTGCCAGCAGCTTAGGCAGGAACTATGGCTACACCTTC.

The chain's CDR3 is CASSRVGYEQYF. CDR3 coding DNA: TGTGCCAGCAGCCGAGTCGGCTACGAGCAGTACTTC. The V gene is TRBV6-5, the J gene TRBJ2-7; no reliable D call. CDR1 and CDR2 from the germline V gene are MNHEY and SVGAGI. The V gene lost 6 bases and the J gene lost 3 bases, with 9 bases spanning the gap. The CDR3 extends over 12 amino acids.

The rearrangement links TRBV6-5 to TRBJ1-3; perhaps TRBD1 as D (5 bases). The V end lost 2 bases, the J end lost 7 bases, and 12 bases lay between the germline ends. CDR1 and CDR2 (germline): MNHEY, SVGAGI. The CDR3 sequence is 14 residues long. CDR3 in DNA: TGTGCCAGCAGTTACCGCAGGGCGGCCAACACCATATATTTT. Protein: CASSYRRAANTIYF.

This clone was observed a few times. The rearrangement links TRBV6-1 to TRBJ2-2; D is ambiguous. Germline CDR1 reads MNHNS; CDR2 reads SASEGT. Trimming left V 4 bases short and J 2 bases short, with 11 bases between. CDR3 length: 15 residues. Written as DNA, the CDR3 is TGTGCCAGCAGTGGCACAGTGGGAAACACCGGGGAGCTGTTTTTT. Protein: CASSGTVGNTGELFF.

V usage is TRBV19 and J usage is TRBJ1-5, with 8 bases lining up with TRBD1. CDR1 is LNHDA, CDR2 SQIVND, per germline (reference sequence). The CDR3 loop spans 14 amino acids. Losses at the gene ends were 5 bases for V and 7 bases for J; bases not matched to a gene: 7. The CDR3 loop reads CASSPQGVGQPQHF. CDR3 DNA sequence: TGTGCCAGTAGTCCACAGGGGGTAGGGCAGCCCCAGCATTTT. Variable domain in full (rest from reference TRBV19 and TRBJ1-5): DGGITQSPKYLFRKEGQNVTLSCEQNLNHDAMYWYRQDPGQGLRLIYYSQIVNDFQKGDIAEGYSVSREKKESFPLTVTSAQKNPTAFYLCASSPQGVGQPQHFGDGTRLSIL.

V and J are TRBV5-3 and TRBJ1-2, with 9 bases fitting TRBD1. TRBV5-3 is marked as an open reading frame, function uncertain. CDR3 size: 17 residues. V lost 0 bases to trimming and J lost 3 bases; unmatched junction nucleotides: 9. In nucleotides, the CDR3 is TGTGCCAGAAGCTTGGTAACAGGGGGCGCGTTTGACTATGGCTACACCTTC. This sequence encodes CARSLVTGGAFDYGYTF.

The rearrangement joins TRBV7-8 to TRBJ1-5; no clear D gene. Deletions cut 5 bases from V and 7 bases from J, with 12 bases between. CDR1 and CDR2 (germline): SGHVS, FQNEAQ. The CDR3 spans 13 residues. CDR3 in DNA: TGTGCCAGCAGCCCTGACTGGAAACAGCCCCAGCATTTT. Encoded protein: CASSPDWKQPQHF.

CDR3 DNA sequence: TGTGCCATCAGTCCGGGACAGGGGGCGCCGAACACTGAAGCTTTCTTT. Its translation is CAISPGQGAPNTEAFF. The rearrangement uses TRBV10-3 and TRBJ1-1; TRBD1 aligns across 12 bases. Germline loops: CDR1 ENHRY, CDR2 SYGVKD. V was pared by 5 bases and J by 1 base, with 5 bases of the junction left unmatched. The length of the CDR3 is 16 residues.

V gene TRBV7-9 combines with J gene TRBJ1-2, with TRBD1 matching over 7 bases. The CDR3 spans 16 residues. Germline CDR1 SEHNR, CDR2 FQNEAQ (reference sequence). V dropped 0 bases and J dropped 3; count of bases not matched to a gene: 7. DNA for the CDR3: TGTGCCAGCAGCTTAGCGCTTGCAGGGGGTGACTATGGCTACACCTTC. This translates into CASSLALAGGDYGYTF.

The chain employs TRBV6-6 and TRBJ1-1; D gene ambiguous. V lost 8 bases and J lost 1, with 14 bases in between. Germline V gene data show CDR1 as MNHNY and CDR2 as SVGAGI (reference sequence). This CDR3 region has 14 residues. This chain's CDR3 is CASAWADTNTEAFF. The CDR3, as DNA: TGTGCCAGCGCGTGGGCAGACACGAACACTGAAGCTTTCTTT.

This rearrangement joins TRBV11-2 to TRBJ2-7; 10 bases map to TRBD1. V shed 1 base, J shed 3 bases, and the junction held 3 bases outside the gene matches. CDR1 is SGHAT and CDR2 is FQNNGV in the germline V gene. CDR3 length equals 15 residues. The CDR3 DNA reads TGTGCCAGCAGCTTAGGACAGGGGGCTTACTACGAGCAGTACTTC. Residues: CASSLGQGAYYEQYF.

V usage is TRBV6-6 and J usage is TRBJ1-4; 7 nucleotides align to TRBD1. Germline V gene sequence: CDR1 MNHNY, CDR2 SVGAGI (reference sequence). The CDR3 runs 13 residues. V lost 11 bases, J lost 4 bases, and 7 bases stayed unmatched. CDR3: CASQGVGNEKLFF. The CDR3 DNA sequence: TGTGCCTCCCAGGGGGTGGGTAATGAAAAACTGTTTTTT.

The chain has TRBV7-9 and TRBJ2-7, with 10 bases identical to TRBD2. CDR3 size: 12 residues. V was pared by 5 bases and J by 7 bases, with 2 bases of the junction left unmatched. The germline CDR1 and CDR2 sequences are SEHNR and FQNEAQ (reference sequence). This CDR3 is CASSVTSGEQYF. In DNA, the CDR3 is TGTGCCAGCAGCGTGACTAGCGGGGAGCAGTACTTC.

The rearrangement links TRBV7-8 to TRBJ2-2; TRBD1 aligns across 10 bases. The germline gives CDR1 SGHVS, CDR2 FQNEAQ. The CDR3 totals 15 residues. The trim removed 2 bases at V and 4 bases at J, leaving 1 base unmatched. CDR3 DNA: TGTGCCAGCAGCTTAAGGGACAGGGGCACCGGGGAGCTGTTTTTT. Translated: CASSLRDRGTGELFF.

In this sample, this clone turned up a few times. The CDR3 DNA is TGTGCCAGCAGCCCCGACAGAGAAAAACTGTTTTTT. Residues: CASSPDREKLFF. The chain joins TRBV7-2 to TRBJ1-4, with TRBD1 as a possible D gene (5 bases). Germline V gene lookup returns CDR1 SGHTA and CDR2 FQGNSA. The CDR3 runs to 12 residues. Trimming pared 5 bases from V and 8 bases from J, leaving 9 bases between.

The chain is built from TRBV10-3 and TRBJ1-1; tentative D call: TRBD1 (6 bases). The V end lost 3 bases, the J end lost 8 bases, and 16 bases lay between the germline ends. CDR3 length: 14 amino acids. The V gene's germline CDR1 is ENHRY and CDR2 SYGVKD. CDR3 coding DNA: TGTGCCATCAGTGAAATAGGGGGGACAAGCGAAGCTTTCTTT. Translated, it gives CAISEIGGTSEAFF.

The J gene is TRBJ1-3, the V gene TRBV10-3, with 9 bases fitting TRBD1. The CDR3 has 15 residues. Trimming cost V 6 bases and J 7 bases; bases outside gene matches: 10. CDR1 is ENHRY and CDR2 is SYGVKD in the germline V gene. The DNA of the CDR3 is TGTGCCATCAGGGCGTTGACAGGGGGAGGCAACACCATATATTTT. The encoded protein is CAIRALTGGGNTIYF.

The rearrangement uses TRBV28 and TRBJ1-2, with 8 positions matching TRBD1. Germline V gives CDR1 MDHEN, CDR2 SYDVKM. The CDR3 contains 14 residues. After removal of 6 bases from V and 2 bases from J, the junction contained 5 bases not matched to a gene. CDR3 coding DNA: TGTGCCAGCAGGAACACAGGGGGGAACTATGGCTACACCTTC. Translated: CASRNTGGNYGYTF.

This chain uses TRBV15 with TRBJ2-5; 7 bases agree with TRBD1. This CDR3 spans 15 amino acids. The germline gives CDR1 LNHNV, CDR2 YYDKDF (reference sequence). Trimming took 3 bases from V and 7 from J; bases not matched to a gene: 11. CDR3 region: CATSSGTAIPGTQYF. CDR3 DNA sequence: TGTGCCACCAGCAGCGGGACAGCGATTCCGGGGACCCAGTACTTC.

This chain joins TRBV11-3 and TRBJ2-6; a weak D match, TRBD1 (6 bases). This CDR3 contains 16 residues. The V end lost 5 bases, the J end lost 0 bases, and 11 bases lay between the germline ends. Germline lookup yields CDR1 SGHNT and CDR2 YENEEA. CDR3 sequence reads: CASSPGTRSGANVLTF. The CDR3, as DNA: TGTGCCAGCAGCCCCGGGACACGCTCTGGGGCCAACGTCCTGACTTTC.

The CDR3 DNA reads as TGTGCCAGTAAAAAGGACGGAGCCTACGAGCAGTACTTC. Translated: CASKKDGAYEQYF. The V and J genes are TRBV19 and TRBJ2-7; D gene unclear. V was shortened by 7 bases and J by 2 bases, with 12 bases between the two germline ends. This CDR3 is 13 amino acids long. The V gene's germline CDR1 is LNHDA and CDR2 SQIVND (reference sequence).